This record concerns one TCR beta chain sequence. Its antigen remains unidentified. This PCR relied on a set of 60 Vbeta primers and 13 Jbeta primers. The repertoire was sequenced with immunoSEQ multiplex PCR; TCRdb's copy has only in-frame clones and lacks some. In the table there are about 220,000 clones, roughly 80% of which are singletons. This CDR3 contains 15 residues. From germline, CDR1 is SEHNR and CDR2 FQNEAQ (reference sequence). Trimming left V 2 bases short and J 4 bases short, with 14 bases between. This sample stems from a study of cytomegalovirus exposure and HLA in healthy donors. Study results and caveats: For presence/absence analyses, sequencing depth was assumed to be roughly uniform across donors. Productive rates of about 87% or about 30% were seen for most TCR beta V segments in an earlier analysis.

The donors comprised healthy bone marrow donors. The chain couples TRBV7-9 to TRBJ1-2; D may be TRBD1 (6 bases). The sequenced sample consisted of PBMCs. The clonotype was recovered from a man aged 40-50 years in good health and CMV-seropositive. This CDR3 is CASSLSVGGAYGYTF. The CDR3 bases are TGTGCCAGCAGCTTATCGGTCGGGGGGGCCTATGGCTACACCTTC.